One sample yielded the 17 T cell receptor beta chains listed below, sequenced in a study of blood T cell repertoires in COVID-19. Sequencing was performed with immunoSEQ multiplex PCR; in TCRdb, only in-frame clones are kept and a portion is missing. The sample lists roughly 240,000 clones, around 89% occurring once. The material sequenced was PBMCs or T cells enriched from blood (not recorded which). These receptor sequences come from a man aged 45-65 years who had been exposed to COVID-19.

The chain has TRBV11-2 and TRBJ1-2; 7 bases are a match to TRBD1. Germline V gives CDR1 SGHAT, CDR2 FQNNGV. This CDR3 is built from 14 residues. The V segment lost 6 bases and the J segment 6 bases; nucleotides outside the gene matches: 10. DNA of the CDR3: TGTGCCAGCAGACGGACAGGAGCGCGTCATGGCTACACCTTC. Translating gives CASRRTGARHGYTF. The full variable domain, rest sourced from reference TRBV11-2 and TRBJ1-2, is EAGVAQSPRYKIIEKRQSVAFWCNPISGHATLYWYQQILGQGPKLLIQFQNNGVVDDSQLPKDRFSAERLKGVDSTLKIQPAKLEDSAVYLCASRRTGARHGYTFGSGTRLTVV.

This clone was picked up one time. The rearrangement joins TRBV14 to TRBJ1-6; 8 nucleotides match TRBD1. V gave up 5 bases and J gave up 5 bases; unmatched junction bases: 5. The germline V gene has CDR1 SGHDN and CDR2 FVKESK. The CDR3 runs 15 residues. CDR3 coding DNA: TGTGCCAGCAGCAAAACGGACAGGGATAATTCACCCCTCCACTTT. It encodes CASSKTDRDNSPLHF.

V gene TRBV18 combines with J gene TRBJ1-1; possible D gene TRBD1, 5 bases. Trimming stripped 5 bases from V and 4 bases from J, with 17 bases between. This CDR3 has 15 amino acids. The germline gives CDR1 KGHSH, CDR2 LQKENI. CDR3 nucleotides: TGTGCCAGCTCATTCTCGGGGGGTTCAGTCACTGAAGCTTTCTTT. As protein: CASSFSGGSVTEAFF.

The J gene is TRBJ1-1, the V gene TRBV4-1, with 11 bases aligning to TRBD1. CDR3 length: 16 residues. V lost 4 bases, J lost 4 bases, and 8 bases stayed unmatched. Germline V gene sequence: CDR1 MGHRA, CDR2 YSYEKL. The CDR3 spells CASSREGQGAVTEAFF. The CDR3 bases are TGCGCCAGCAGCCGGGAAGGACAGGGGGCGGTCACTGAAGCTTTCTTT.

The genes are TRBV28 and TRBJ1-2; 10 bases are a match to TRBD1. The CDR3 totals 14 residues. Per the germline V gene, CDR1 is MDHEN and CDR2 is SYDVKM. Germline trimming cut 5 bases from V and 7 bases from J; bases unmatched to any gene: 7. The CDR3 coding sequence is TGTGCCAGCAGTGCGACAGGGGGCAGGGTTGGCTACACCTTC. It specifies CASSATGGRVGYTF.

The chain joins TRBV28 to TRBJ1-1; 8 nucleotides match TRBD1. With 7 bases clipped from V and 6 bases from J, the junction kept 16 bases outside the gene matches. This CDR3 has 16 residues. Looked up from germline, CDR1 is MDHEN and CDR2 is SYDVKM. The CDR3 here is CASNPGGPRGLSEAFF. In nucleotides, the CDR3 is TGTGCCAGCAACCCTGGAGGTCCCAGGGGGCTTTCTGAAGCTTTCTTT.

The V call is TRBV20-1, the J call TRBJ2-3; a possible D gene is TRBD2 (5 bases). The germline V gene encodes CDR1 DFQATT and CDR2 SNEGSKA (reference sequence). V lost 3 bases to trimming and J lost 2 bases, with 15 bases between them. The CDR3 is 15 residues long. The CDR3 region has the DNA TGCAGTGCTAGTCCGACGACGGGATTCACAGATACGCAGTATTTT. Translation: CSASPTTGFTDTQYF.

The V gene is TRBV2, the J gene TRBJ1-3, with 7 bases fitting TRBD1. Per germline, CDR1 SNHLY and CDR2 FYNNEI. J lost 2 bases, V lost 4 bases, and 5 bases had no gene match. This CDR3 is 15 amino acids long. The CDR3 DNA sequence: TGTGCCAGCAGTGGACAGGGTATCGCTGGAAACACCATATATTTT. Protein product: CASSGQGIAGNTIYF.

This clone was counted once. The chain joins TRBV3-1 (or the pseudogene TRBV3-2) to TRBJ2-2; 7 nucleotides match TRBD1. Germline V gives CDR1 LGHDT, CDR2 YNNKEL (reference sequence). The length of the CDR3 is 12 residues. The J segment lost 11 bases and the V segment lost 1 base, leaving 1 base of the junction unmatched. As DNA, the CDR3 is TGTGCCAGCAGCCAAGGACAGGGAGAGCTGTTTTTT. This sequence encodes CASSQGQGELFF.

The rearrangement uses TRBV7-2 and TRBJ1-2; D call uncertain. CDR1 is SGHTA, CDR2 FQGNSA, per germline. The CDR3 covers 15 residues. V was shortened by 1 base and J by 1 base, with 10 bases between the two germline ends. The CDR3 sequence is CASSLGERINYGYTF. The DNA for the CDR3 is TGTGCCAGCAGCTTAGGGGAGCGGATTAACTATGGCTACACCTTC.

This chain connects TRBV11-2 to TRBJ2-1, with 12 nucleotides matching TRBD2. CDR3 length equals 15 residues. Per the germline V gene, CDR1 is SGHAT and CDR2 is FQNNGV. The V and J ends lost 4 bases and 10 bases, in that order; junction bases with no gene match: 8. CDR3 residues: CASSYLAGGPWEQFF. CDR3 coding DNA: TGTGCCAGCAGCTACCTAGCGGGGGGGCCGTGGGAGCAGTTCTTC.

V usage is TRBV7-2 and J usage is TRBJ1-1, with 7 bases aligning to TRBD1. Trimming took 1 base from V and 1 from J; bases not matched to a gene: 3. The germline CDR1 and CDR2 sequences are SGHTA and FQGNSA. The CDR3 has 15 amino acids. CDR3 DNA sequence: TGTGCCAGCAGCTTAGTGAGGGGGCGGAACACTGAAGCTTTCTTT. Its protein product is CASSLVRGRNTEAFF.

As regards this clone: The junction departs from the called germline gene at one end, perhaps through a read error. The same CDR3 arises from other DNA sequences in this sample as well. The chain has TRBV18 and TRBJ1-5; 7 bases line up with TRBD1. CDR1 and CDR2 (germline): KGHSH, LQKENI. The CDR3 runs 14 residues. DNA of the CDR3: TGTGCCAGCTCTCCACAGGGGTACAATCAGCCCCAGCATTTT. Protein product: CASSPQGYNQPQHF.

V gene TRBV6-2 or TRBV6-3 combines with J gene TRBJ1-6, with 10 bases lining up with TRBD1. CDR3 size: 17 residues. Trimming took 6 bases from V and 7 from J; bases not matched to a gene: 12. Germline V gene data show CDR1 as MNHEY and CDR2 as SVGEGT. CDR3 region: CASSPQETGGENSPLHF. CDR3 coding DNA: TGTGCCAGCAGCCCTCAGGAGACAGGGGGCGAAAATTCACCCCTCCACTTT.

V is TRBV5-1 and J is TRBJ1-1; D may be TRBD1 (5 bases). The CDR3 covers 15 residues. CDR1 and CDR2 from the germline V gene are SGHRS and YFSETQ. The V gene lost 0 bases and the J gene lost 0 bases, with 9 bases spanning the gap. The CDR3 is CASSLAAGMNTEAFF. CDR3 bases: TGCGCCAGCAGCTTGGCCGCAGGGATGAACACTGAAGCTTTCTTT.

The chain is built from TRBV9 and TRBJ1-6; D perhaps matches TRBD1 (6 bases). The CDR3 consists of 16 residues. Germline V gives CDR1 SGDLS, CDR2 YYNGEE. Between the trimmed V and J ends, which lost 3 bases and 11 bases, there was a span of 21 bases. DNA of the CDR3: TGTGCCAGCAGCGCCCTTCCCGGGGGGGCGCAGGCACCCCTCCACTTT. Its translation is CASSALPGGAQAPLHF.

The V and J genes are TRBV19 and TRBJ1-5; possible D gene TRBD1, 6 bases. CDR3 length: 16 amino acids. Trimming cost V 3 bases and J 4 bases, with 16 bases left between them. The germline gives CDR1 LNHDA, CDR2 SQIVND (reference sequence). The CDR3 loop is CASSMQLNRVNQPQHF. Here the CDR3 DNA reads TGTGCCAGTAGTATGCAACTCAACAGGGTTAATCAGCCCCAGCATTTT.